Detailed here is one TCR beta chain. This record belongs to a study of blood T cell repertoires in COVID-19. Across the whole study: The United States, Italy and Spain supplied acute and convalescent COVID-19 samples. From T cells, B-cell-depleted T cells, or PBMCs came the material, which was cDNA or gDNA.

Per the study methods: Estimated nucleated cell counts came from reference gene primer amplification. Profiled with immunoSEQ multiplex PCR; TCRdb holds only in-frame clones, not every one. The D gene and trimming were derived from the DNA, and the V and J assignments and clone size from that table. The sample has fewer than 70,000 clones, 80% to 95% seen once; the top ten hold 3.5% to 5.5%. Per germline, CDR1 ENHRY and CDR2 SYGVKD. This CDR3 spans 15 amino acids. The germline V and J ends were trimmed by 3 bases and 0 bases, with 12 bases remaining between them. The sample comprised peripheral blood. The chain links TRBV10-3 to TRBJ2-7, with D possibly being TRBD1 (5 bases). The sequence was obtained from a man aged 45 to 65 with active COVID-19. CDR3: CAISDLQGSSYEQYF. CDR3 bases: TGTGCCATCAGTGATCTTCAGGGAAGCTCCTACGAGCAGTACTTC.